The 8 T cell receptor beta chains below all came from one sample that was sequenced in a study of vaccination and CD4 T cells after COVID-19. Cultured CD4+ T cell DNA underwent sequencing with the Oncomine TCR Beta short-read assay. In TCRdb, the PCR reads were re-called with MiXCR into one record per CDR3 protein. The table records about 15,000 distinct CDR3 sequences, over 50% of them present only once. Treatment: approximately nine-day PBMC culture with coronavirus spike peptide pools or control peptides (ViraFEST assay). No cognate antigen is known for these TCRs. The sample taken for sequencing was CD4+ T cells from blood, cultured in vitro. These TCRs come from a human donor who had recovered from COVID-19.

This chain's CDR3 is CATSENPGQPQHF. The DNA of the CDR3 is TGTGCCACCAGTGAGAACCCCGGCCAGCCCCAGCATTTT. The chain uses TRBV24-1 and TRBJ1-5; D is unclear. The germline V and J ends were trimmed by 4 bases and 7 bases, with 10 bases remaining between them. This CDR3 is 13 amino acids long. The V gene's germline CDR1 is KGHDR and CDR2 SFDVKD.

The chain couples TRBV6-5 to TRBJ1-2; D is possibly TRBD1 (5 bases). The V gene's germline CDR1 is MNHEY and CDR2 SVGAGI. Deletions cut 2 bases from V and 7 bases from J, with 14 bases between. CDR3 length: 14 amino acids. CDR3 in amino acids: CASSYPPQGAGYTF. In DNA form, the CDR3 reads TGTGCCAGCAGTTACCCGCCCCAGGGAGCTGGCTACACCTTC.

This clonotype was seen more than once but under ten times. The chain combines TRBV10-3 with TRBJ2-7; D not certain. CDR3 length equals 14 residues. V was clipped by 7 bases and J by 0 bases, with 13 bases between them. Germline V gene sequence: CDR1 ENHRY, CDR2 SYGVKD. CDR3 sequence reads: CAITTSPSSYEQYF. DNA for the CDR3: TGTGCCATCACCACCAGCCCGAGCTCCTACGAGCAGTACTTC.

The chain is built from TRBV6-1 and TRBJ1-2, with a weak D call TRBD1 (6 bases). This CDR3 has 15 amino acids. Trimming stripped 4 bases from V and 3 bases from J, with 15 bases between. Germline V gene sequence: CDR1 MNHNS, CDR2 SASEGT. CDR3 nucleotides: TGTGCCAGCAGTGTAACAGGGTTGGGGGACTATGGCTACACCTTC. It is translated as CASSVTGLGDYGYTF.

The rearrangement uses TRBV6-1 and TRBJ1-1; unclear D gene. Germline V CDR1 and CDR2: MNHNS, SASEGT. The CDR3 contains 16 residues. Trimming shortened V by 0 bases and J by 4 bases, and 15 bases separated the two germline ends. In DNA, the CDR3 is TGTGCCAGCAGTGAAGCGCGTTTAGGGAGGATCACTGAAGCTTTCTTT. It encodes CASSEARLGRITEAFF.

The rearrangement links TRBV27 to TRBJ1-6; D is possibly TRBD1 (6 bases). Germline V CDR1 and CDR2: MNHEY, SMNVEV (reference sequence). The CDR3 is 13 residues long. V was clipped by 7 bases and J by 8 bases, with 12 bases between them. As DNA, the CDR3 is TGTGCCAGCACCGGACAGCCAGATTCACCCCTCCACTTT. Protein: CASTGQPDSPLHF.

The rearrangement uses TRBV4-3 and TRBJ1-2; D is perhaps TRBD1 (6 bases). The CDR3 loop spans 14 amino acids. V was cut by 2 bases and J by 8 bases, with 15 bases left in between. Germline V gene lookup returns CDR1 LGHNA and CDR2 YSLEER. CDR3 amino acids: CASSQIGGLRGYTF. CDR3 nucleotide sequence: TGCGCCAGCAGCCAAATTGGGGGCTTGAGGGGCTACACCTTC.

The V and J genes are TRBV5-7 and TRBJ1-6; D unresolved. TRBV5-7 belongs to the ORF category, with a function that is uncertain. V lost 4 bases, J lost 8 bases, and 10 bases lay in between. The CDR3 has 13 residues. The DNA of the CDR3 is TGTGCCAGCAGCAAGGTCGTCGATTCACCCCTCCACTTT. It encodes CASSKVVDSPLHF.